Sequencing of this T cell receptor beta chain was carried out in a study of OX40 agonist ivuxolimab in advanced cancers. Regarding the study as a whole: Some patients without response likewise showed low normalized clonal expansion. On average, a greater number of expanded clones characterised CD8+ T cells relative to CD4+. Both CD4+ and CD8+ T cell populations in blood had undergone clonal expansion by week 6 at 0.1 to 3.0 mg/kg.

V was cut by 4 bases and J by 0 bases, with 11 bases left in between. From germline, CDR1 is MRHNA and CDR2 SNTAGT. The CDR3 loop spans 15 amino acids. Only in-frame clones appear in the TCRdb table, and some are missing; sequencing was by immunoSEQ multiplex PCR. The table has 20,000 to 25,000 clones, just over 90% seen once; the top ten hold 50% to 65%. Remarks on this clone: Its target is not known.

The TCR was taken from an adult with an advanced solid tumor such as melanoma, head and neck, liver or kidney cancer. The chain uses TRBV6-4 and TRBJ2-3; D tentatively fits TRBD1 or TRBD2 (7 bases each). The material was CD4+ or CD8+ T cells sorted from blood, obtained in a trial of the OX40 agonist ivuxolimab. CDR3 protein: CASSAQGGSTDTQYF. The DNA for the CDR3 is TGTGCCAGCAGTGCCCAGGGGGGGAGCACAGATACGCAGTATTTT.